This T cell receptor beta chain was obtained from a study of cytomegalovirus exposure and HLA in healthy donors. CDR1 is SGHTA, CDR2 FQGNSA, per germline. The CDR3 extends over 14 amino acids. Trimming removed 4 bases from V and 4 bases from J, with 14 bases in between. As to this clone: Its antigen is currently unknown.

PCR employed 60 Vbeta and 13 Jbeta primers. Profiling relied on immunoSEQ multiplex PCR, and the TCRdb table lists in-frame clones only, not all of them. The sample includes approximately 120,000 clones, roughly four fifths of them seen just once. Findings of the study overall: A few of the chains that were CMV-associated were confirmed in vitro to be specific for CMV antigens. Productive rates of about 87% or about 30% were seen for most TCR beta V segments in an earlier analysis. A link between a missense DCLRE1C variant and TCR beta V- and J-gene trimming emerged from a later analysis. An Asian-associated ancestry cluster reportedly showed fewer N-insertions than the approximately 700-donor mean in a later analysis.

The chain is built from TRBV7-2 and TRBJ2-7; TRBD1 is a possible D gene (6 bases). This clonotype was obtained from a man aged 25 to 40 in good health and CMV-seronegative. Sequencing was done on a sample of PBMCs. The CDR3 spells CASSYSGTPYEQYF. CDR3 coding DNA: TGTGCCAGCAGCTACTCCGGGACACCATACGAGCAGTACTTC.